A single sample gave rise to the 11 T cell receptor beta chains below, sequenced in a study of T cells expressing NK-cell markers. TCRdb re-called the 5' RACE reads and gives one entry per CDR3 protein, without DNA. The table lists about 380,000 distinct CDR3 sequences. The sequencing sample was made of blood T cells: a sorted CD56 or NKG2C T cell subset, CD4+ or CD8+ T cells, or bulk PBMC T cells (not recorded which). These receptor sequences come from a man aged 18 to 69 in good health.

The rearrangement links TRBV14 to TRBJ2-7; the TRBD1 assignment by TCRdb is unverifiable without DNA. The CDR3 has 15 residues. Germline lookup yields CDR1 SGHDN and CDR2 FVKESK. CDR3 loop: CASSQDSARGQEQYF. The full variable domain, its missing parts supplied by reference TRBV14 and TRBJ2-7, is EAGVTQFPSHSVIEKGQTVTLRCDPISGHDNLYWYRRVMGKEIKFLLHFVKESKQDESGMPNNRFLAERTGGTYSTLKVQPAELEDSGVYFCASSQDSARGQEQYFGPGTRLTVT.

The chain combines TRBV11-2 with TRBJ2-2; the TRBD1 assignment by TCRdb is unverifiable without DNA. Germline-derived CDR1 and CDR2 are SGHAT and FQNNGV. The CDR3 sequence is 19 residues long. The CDR3 here is CASSPGWGGTDTNTGELFF. The whole variable domain, remainder taken from reference TRBV11-2 and TRBJ2-2, is EAGVAQSPRYKIIEKRQSVAFWCNPISGHATLYWYQQILGQGPKLLIQFQNNGVVDDSQLPKDRFSAERLKGVDSTLKIQPAKLEDSAVYLCASSPGWGGTDTNTGELFFGEGSRLTVL.

This chain links TRBV4-1 with TRBJ2-7; absent DNA, TCRdb's TRBD1 call cannot be checked. CDR3 length equals 15 residues. The V gene's germline CDR1 is MGHRA and CDR2 YSYEKL. This CDR3 is CASSQEWNRDYEQYF.

The V call is TRBV3-1, the J call TRBJ2-7. CDR3 size: 11 residues. Germline assignment: CDR1 LGHDT and CDR2 YNNKEL (reference sequence). CDR3 sequence reads: CASSLGSAKYF.

This chain connects TRBV28 to TRBJ1-2; TCRdb gives TRBD1 as the D gene, but with no DNA this cannot be confirmed. CDR1 is MDHEN, CDR2 SYDVKM, per germline. The CDR3 covers 17 residues. CDR3: CASSAIVTGLDFDGYTF.

The chain employs TRBV20-1 and TRBJ2-3; the TRBD2 assignment by TCRdb is unverifiable without DNA. The CDR3 length is 12 residues. Germline CDR1 and CDR2: DFQATT and SNEGSKA (reference sequence). The CDR3 here is CSGRGSTDTQYF.

The rearrangement links TRBV29-1 to TRBJ2-1; TCRdb selects TRBD2, and the lack of DNA leaves this call unchecked. This CDR3 contains 13 residues. CDR1 is SQVTM, CDR2 ANQGSEA, per germline. CDR3: CSVDSGGPDEQFF.

The chain uses TRBV21-1 and TRBJ2-7; with no DNA, the TCRdb D assignment of TRBD1 cannot be verified. TRBV21-1 is a pseudogene locus. The CDR3 consists of 18 residues. The CDR3: CASSKEKFRDRDSYEQYF.

This chain connects TRBV5-1 to TRBJ2-5; there is no DNA to check the TCRdb D call of TRBD2. The CDR3 covers 17 residues. Germline V CDR1 and CDR2: SGHRS, YFSETQ. The CDR3 spells CASSLGPLAVLKETQYF.

This chain connects TRBV3-1 to TRBJ1-1. From germline, CDR1 is LGHDT and CDR2 YNNKEL (reference sequence). This CDR3 spans 12 amino acids. The CDR3 region is CASSQAEGGAFF.

The chain uses TRBV10-3 and TRBJ1-6; TCRdb's assignment of TRBD1 cannot be checked, as there is no DNA. From germline, CDR1 is ENHRY and CDR2 SYGVKD. The CDR3 runs 13 residues. The CDR3 sequence is CAITGGLDSPLHF.